This T cell receptor (beta chain) derives from a study of blood T cell repertoires in COVID-19. Study-level information: Acute and convalescent COVID-19 specimens originated in the United States, Italy and Spain.

The ends were cut back, 1 base at V and 4 bases at J, with 13 bases in the middle. CDR1 is LGHDT and CDR2 is YNNKEL in the germline V gene (reference sequence). The CDR3 is 15 residues long. As handled by the study authors: It was from reference gene primer amplification that nucleated cell counts were estimated. Sequencing used immunoSEQ multiplex PCR; TCRdb keeps in-frame clones, though not all of them. V and J calls and clone size are those listed in that table; D and trimming were worked out from the DNA. The sample holds about 75,000 clones, 87% seen once. V gene TRBV3-1 (or the pseudogene TRBV3-2) combines with J gene TRBJ2-5, with D perhaps TRBD2 (6 bases). The TCR was taken from a woman aged 45-60 years with acute or convalescent COVID-19. The specimen sequenced was peripheral blood. The CDR3, as DNA: TGTGCCAGCAGCCAAGGATTTGGGGACTCAGAGACCCAGTACTTC. Its translation is CASSQGFGDSETQYF.